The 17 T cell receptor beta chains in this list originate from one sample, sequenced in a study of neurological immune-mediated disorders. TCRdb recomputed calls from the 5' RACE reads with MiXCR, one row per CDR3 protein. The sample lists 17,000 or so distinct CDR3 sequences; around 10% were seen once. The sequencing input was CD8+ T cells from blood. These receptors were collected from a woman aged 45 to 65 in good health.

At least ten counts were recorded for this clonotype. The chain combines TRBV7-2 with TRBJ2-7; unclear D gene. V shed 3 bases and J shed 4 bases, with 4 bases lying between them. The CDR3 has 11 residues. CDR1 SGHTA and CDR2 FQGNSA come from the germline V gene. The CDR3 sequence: CASSFEYEQYF. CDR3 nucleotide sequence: TGTGCCAGCAGCTTCGAGTACGAGCAGTACTTC.

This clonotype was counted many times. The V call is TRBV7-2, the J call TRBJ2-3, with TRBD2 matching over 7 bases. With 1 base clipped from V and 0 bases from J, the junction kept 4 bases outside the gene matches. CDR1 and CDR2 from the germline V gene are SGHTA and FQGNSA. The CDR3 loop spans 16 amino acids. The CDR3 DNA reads TGTGCCAGCAGCTTAGGCCCTAGCGGTAGCACAGATACGCAGTATTTT. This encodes CASSLGPSGSTDTQYF.

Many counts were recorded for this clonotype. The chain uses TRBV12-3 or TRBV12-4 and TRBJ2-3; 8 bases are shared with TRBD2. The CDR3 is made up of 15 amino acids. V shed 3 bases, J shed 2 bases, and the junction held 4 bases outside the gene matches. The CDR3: CASSFAAGVTDTQYF. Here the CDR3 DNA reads TGTGCCAGCAGTTTTGCAGCGGGGGTCACAGATACGCAGTATTTT.

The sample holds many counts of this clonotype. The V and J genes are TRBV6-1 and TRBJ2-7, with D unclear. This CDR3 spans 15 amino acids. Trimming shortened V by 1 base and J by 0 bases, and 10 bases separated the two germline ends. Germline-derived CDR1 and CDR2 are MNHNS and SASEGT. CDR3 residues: CASSEVISGSYEQYF. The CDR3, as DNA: TGTGCCAGCAGTGAAGTTATCTCGGGCTCCTACGAGCAGTACTTC.

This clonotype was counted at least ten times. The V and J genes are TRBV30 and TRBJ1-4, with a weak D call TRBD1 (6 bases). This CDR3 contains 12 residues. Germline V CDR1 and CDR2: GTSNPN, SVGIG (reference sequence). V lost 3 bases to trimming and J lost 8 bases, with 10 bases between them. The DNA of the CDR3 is TGTGCCTGGAGGAGCACAGGGGAAAAACTGTTTTTT. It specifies CAWRSTGEKLFF.

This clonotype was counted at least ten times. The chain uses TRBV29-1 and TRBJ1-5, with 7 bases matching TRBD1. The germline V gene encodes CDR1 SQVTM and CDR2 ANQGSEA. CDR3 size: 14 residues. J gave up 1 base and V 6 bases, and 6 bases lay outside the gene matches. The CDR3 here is CSVREGASNQPQHF. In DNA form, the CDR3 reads TGCAGCGTGAGGGAGGGGGCGAGCAATCAGCCCCAGCATTTT.

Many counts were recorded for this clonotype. CDR3 protein: CASSAAGNTYEQYF. Here the CDR3 DNA reads TGTGCCAGCAGCGCCGCCGGGAATACCTACGAGCAGTACTTC. J is TRBJ2-7 and V is TRBV9; weak D call: TRBD2 (5 bases). Germline loops: CDR1 SGDLS, CDR2 YYNGEE. Trimming stripped 3 bases from V and 2 bases from J, with 12 bases between. The CDR3 loop spans 14 amino acids.

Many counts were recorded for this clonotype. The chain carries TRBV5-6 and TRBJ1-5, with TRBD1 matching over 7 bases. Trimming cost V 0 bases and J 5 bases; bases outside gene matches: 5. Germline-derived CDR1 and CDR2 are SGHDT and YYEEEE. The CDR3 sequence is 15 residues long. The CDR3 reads CASSLATGSDQPQHF. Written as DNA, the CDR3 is TGTGCCAGCAGCTTGGCGACAGGGAGTGATCAGCCCCAGCATTTT.

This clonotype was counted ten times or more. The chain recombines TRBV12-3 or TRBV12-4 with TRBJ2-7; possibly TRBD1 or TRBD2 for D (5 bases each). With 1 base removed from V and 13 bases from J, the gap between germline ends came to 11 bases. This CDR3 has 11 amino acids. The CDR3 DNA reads TGTGCCAGCAGTTTAGTAGGGGACCGTTACTTC. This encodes CASSLVGDRYF.

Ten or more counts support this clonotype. CDR3: CASSTGGTGEQYF. CDR3 DNA: TGCGCCAGCAGCACCGGGGGTACGGGTGAGCAGTACTTC. The chain employs TRBV5-1 and TRBJ2-7; tentatively, D is TRBD2 (6 bases). V was shortened by 4 bases and J by 7 bases, with 15 bases between the two germline ends. Germline V gives CDR1 SGHRS, CDR2 YFSETQ. This CDR3 contains 13 residues.

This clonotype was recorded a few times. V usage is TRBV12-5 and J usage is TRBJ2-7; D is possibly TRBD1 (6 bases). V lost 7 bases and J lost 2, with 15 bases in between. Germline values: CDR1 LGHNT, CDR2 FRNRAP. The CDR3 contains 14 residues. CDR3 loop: CASAILGAPYEQYF. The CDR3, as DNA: TGTGCTAGTGCCATCCTGGGGGCTCCCTACGAGCAGTACTTC.

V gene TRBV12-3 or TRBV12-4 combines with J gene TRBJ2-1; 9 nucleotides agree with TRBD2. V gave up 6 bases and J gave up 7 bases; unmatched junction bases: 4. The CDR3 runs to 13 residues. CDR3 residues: CASRESGRNEQFF. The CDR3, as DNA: TGTGCCAGCAGAGAAAGCGGGAGGAATGAGCAGTTCTTC.

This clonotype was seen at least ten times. The CDR3 DNA reads TGTGCCAGCAGGGTCAGGGAGACCCAGTACTTC. It yields the protein CASRVRETQYF. The genes are TRBV19 and TRBJ2-5, with TRBD1 as a possible D gene (5 bases). Germline assignment: CDR1 LNHDA and CDR2 SQIVND (reference sequence). Trimming removed 9 bases at V and 5 bases at J, with 10 bases between. This CDR3 contains 11 residues.

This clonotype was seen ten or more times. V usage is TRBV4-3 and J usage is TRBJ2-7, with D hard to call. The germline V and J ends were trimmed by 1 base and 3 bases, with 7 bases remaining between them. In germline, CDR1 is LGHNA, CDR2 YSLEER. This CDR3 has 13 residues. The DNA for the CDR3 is TGCGCCAGCAGCCAAGGGCTGAACTACGAGCAGTACTTC. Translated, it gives CASSQGLNYEQYF.

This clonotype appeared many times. For the CDR3, the DNA is TGCGCCAGCAGCTTGCTTTTGAGGGATACGCAGTATTTT. This codes for CASSLLLRDTQYF. The chain couples TRBV5-1 to TRBJ2-3; the D is unclear. The CDR3 loop spans 13 amino acids. Germline-derived CDR1 and CDR2 are SGHRS and YFSETQ. The V and J ends lost 1 base and 6 bases respectively, with 9 bases between them.

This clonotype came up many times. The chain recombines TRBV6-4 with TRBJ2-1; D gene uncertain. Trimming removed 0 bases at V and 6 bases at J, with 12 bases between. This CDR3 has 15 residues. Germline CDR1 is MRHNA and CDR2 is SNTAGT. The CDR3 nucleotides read TGTGCCAGCAGTGACTCGATCTCAGTCATCAATGAGCAGTTCTTC. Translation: CASSDSISVINEQFF.

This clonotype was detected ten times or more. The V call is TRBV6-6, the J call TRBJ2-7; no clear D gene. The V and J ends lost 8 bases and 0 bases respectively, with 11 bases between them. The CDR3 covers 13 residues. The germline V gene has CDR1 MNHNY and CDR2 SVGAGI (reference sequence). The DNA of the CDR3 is TGTGCCAGCTCGGACGGAAGCTCCTACGAGCAGTACTTC. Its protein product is CASSDGSSYEQYF.